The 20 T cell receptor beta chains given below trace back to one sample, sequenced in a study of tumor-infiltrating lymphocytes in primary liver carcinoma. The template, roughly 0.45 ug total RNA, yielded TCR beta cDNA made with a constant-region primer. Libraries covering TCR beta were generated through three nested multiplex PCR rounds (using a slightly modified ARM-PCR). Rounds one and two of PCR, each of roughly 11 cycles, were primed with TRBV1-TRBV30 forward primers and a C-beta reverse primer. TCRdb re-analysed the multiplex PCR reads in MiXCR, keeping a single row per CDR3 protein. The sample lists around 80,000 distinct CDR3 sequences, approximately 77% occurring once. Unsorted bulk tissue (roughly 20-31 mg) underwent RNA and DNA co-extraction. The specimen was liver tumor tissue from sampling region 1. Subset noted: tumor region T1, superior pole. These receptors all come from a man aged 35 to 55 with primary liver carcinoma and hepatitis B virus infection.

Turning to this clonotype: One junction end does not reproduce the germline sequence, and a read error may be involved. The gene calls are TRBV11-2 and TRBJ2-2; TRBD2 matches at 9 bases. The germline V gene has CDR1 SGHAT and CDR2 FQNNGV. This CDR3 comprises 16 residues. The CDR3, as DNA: TGTGCCGGCAGCTTACCGGCGCTAGCGGGAACCGGGGAGCTGTTTTTT. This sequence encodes CAGSLPALAGTGELFF.

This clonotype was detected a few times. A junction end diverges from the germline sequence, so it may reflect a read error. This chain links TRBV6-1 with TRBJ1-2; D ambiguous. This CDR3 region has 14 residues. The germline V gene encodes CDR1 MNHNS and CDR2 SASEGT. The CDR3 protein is CASSVKQANYGYTF. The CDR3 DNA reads TGTGCTAGCAGTGTGAAGCAAGCTAACTATGGCTACACCTTC.

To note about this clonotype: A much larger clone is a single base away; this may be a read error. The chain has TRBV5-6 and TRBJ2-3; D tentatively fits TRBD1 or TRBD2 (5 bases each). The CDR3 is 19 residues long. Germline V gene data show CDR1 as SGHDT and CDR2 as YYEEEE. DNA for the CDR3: TGTGCCGGCAGCTTGGCCGGATCTGTAAGGGACGCCAGCACAGATACGCAGTATTTT. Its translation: CAGSLAGSVRDASTDTQYF.

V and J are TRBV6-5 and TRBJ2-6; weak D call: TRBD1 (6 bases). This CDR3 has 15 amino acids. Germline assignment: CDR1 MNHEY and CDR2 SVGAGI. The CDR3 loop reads CVNSNRQVGANVLTF. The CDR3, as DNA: TGTGTCAACAGCAACAGACAGGTCGGGGCCAACGTCCTGACTTTC.

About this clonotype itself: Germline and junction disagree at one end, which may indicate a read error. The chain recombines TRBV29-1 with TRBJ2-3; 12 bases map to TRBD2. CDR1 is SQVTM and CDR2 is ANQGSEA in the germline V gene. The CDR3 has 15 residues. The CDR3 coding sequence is TGCAGCGTCCGGACTAGCGGGACCCGCACAGATACGCAGTATTTC. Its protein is CSVRTSGTRTDTQYF.

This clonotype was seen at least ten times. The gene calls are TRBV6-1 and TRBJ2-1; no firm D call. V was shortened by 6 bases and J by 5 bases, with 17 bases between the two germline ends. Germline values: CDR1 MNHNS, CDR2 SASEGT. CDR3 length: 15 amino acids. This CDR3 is CASRVIGRRDNEQFF. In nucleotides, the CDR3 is TGTGCCAGCAGAGTGATAGGGCGGAGAGACAATGAGCAGTTCTTC.

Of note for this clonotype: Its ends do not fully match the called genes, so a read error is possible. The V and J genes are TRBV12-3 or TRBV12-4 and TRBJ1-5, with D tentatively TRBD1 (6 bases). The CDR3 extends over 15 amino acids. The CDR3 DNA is TGTGTCAGCAGCCCTCAGGAGGGGGGTCAGTGGCCCCAGCATTTT. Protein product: CVSSPQEGGQWPQHF.

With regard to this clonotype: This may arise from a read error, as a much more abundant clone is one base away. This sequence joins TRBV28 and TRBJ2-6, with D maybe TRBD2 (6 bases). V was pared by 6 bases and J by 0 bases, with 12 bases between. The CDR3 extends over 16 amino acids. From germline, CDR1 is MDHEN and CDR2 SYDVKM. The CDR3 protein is CASSSSGSSGANVLTF. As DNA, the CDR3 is TGTGCCAGCAGCTCTTCCGGGAGCTCTGGGGCCAACGTCCTGACTTTC.

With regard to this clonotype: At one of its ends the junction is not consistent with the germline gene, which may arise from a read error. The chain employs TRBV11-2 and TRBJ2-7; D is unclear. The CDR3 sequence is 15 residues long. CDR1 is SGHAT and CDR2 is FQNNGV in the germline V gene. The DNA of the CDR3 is TGTGCCAGCAGCACGGTACCGGGTCCGGTCTACGAGCAATACTTC. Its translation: CASSTVPGPVYEQYF. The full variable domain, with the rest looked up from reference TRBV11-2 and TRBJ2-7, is EAGVAQSPRYKIIEKRQSVAFWCNPISGHATLYWYQQILGQGPKLLIQFQNNGVVDDSQLPKDRFSAERLKGVDSTLKIQPAKLEDSAVYLCASSTVPGPVYEQYFGPGTRLTVT.

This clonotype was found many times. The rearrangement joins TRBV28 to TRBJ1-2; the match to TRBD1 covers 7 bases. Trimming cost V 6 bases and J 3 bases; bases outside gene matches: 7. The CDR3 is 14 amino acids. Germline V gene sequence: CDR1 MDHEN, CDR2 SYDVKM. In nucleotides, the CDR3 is TGTGCCAGCAGACCTACAGGGGTGGACTATGGCTACACCTTC. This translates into CASRPTGVDYGYTF.

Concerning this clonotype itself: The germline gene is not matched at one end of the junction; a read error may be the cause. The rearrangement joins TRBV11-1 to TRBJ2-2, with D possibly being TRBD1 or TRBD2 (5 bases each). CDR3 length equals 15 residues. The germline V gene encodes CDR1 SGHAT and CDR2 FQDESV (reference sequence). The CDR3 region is CASSSRTTNTGEPFF. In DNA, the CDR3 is TGTGCCAGTAGCTCCCGGACAACTAACACCGGGGAGCCGTTTTTT. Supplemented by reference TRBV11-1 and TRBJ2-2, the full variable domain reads EAEVAQSPRYKITEKSQAVAFWCDPISGHATLYWYRQILGQGPELLVQFQDESVVDDSQLPKDRFSAERLKGVDSTLKIQPAELGDSAMYLCASSSRTTNTGEPFFGEGSRLTVL.

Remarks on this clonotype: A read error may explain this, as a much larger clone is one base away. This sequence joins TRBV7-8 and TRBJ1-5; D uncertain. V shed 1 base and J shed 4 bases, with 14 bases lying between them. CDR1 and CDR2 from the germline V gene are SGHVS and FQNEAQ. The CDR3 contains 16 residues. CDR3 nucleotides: TGTGCCAGCAGCTTAGTGACGACGCTATCGAATCAGCCCCAGCATTTT. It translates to CASSLVTTLSNQPQHF.

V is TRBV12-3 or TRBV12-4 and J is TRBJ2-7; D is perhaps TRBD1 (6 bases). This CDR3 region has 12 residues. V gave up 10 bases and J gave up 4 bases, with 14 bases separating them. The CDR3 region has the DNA TGTGCCACCAGCCAACAGGGTTACGAGCAGTACTTC. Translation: CATSQQGYEQYF.

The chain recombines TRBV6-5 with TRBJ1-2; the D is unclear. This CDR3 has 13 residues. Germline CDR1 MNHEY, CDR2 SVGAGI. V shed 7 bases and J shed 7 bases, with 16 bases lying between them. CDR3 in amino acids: CASIRDPTVGYTF. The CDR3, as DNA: TGTGCCAGCATCCGTGACCCGACCGTTGGCTACACCTTC.

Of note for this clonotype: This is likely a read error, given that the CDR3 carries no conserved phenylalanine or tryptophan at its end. The CDR3 sequence is CASSQAGDLFQETQYL. The CDR3 nucleotides are TGCGCCAGCAGCCAAGCGGGAGATCTATTCCAAGAGACCCAGTACTTA. The chain links TRBV4-1 to TRBJ2-5; perhaps TRBD2 as D (6 bases). Trimming removed 1 base at V and 1 base at J, with 13 bases between. In germline, CDR1 is MGHRA, CDR2 YSYEKL. The CDR3 consists of 16 residues.

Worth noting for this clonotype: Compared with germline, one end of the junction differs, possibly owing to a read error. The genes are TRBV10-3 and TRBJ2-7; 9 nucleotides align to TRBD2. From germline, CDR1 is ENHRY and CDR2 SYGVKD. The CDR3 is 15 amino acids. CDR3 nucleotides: TGTGCCGTCAGTGAGTCGAGGCTAGCGGGACGCGAGCAGTACTTC. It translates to CAVSESRLAGREQYF.

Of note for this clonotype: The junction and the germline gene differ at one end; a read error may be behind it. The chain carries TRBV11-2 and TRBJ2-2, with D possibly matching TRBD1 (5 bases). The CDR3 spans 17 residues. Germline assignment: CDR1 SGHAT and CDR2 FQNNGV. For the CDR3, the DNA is TGTACCAGCAGCTTAGTTCGGACGCATCCAGGGACCGGGGAGCTGTTTTTT. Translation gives CTSSLVRTHPGTGELFF.

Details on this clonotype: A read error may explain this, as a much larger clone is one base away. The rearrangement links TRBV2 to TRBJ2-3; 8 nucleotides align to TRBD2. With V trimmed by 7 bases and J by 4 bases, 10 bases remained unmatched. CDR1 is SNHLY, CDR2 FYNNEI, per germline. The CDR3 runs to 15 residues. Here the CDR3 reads CASTEGAGGPDTQYF. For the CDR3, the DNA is TGTGCCAGCACTGAGGGTGCGGGAGGTCCAGATACGCAGTATTTT.

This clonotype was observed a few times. The CDR3 loop reads CANRQSMNTEAFF. In DNA form, the CDR3 reads TGTGCCAATAGGCAGAGCATGAACACTGAAGCTTTCTTT. This rearrangement joins TRBV6-5 to TRBJ1-1, with D unresolved. This CDR3 has 13 amino acids. Germline V gene lookup returns CDR1 MNHEY and CDR2 SVGAGI. Trimming shortened V by 10 bases and J by 0 bases, and 12 bases separated the two germline ends.

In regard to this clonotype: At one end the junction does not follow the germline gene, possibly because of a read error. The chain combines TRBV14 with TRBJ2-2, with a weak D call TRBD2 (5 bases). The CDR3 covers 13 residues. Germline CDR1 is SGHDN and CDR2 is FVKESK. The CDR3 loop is CASSPSNTGELSF. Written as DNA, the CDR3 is TGTGCCAGCAGCCCTTCGAACACCGGGGAGCTGTCTTTT.